This T cell receptor beta chain came from a study of T cells in Graves' hyperthyroidism and ophthalmopathy. Across the whole study: At initial diagnosis, before any treatment had begun, peripheral blood was obtained.

Any patient presenting with uncontrolled infection, other autoimmune disease, pregnancy or lactation was left out. This CDR3 contains 14 residues. Germline CDR1 is SEHNR and CDR2 is FQNEAQ (reference sequence). V lost 3 bases, J lost 3 bases, and 2 bases stayed unmatched. A few counts support this clonotype. Its antigen remains unknown. The TCR beta CDR3 regions underwent amplification using RNA transcripts as the source. Researchers ran a first-round RT-PCR on the TCR CDR3 using the HTBI primer set. Using its own MiXCR run on the multiplex PCR reads, TCRdb lists one record per CDR3 protein. In the table there are approximately 610,000 distinct CDR3 sequences, roughly 14% of which are singletons. Study conclusions and caveats: The model's output predicted ophthalmopathy at a median of 6.5 months prior to onset.

J is TRBJ1-2 and V is TRBV7-9; TRBD1 agrees at 9 bases. This clonotype was sampled from a woman between 40 and 55 years old with Graves' ophthalmopathy. What was sequenced was blood. CDR3 residues: CASSLWDRDYGYTF. The CDR3 region has the DNA TGTGCCAGCAGCTTGTGGGACAGGGACTATGGCTACACCTTC.